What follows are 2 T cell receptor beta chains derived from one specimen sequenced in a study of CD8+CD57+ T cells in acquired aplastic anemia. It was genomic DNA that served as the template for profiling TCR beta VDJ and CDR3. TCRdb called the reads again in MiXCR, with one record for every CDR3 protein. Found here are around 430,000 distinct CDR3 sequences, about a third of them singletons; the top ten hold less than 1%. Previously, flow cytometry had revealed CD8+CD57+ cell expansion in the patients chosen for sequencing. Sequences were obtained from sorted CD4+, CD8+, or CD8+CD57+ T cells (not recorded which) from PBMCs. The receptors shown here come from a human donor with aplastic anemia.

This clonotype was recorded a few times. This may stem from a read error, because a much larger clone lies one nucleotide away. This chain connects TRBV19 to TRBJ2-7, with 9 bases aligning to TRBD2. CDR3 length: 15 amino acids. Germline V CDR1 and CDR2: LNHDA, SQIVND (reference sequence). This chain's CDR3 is CVSSIQASGTNEQYF. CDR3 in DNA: TGTGTCAGTAGTATACAGGCTAGCGGGACCAACGAGCAGTACTTC.

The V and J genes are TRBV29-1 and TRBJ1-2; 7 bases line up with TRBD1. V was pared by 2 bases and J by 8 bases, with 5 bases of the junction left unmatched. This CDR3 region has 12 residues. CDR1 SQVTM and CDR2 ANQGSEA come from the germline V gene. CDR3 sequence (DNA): TGCAGCGTTGAACGCGCAGGGGGAGGCTACACCTTC. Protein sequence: CSVERAGGGYTF.